This is a list of T cell receptor beta chains from one sample in a study of cytomegalovirus exposure and HLA in healthy donors. Sequencing was performed with immunoSEQ multiplex PCR; in TCRdb, only in-frame clones are kept and a portion is missing. Of 130,000 or so clones in the sample, roughly three quarters were seen once. Sequences were obtained from PBMCs. These TCRs come from a man between 25 and 39 years old in good health and CMV-seronegative. Both conserved end residues are part of each CDR3. D genes are given only for firm matches. The size of a clone is reported for some rows only, either as once, few or many, or as a class for expanded clones.

NA	NA	TRBV30	TRBJ2-1	TGTGCCTGGAGACTTTTGGGGGGGCTCAACAATGAGCAGTTCTTC	CAWRLLGGLNNEQFF
NA	NA	TRBV28	TRBJ2-7	TGTGCCAGCAGTCCAAGCATGAGGGATCAGTACTTC	CASSPSMRDQYF
TRBD1	NA	TRBV7-9	TRBJ2-2	TGTGCCAGCAGCCCAAGGGGGCACAGGGACGGGGAGCTGTTTTTT	CASSPRGHRDGELFF
TRBD2	NA	TRBV6-5	TRBJ2-3	TGTGCCAGCAGTTACTCACCAGCGGGGGTTCCAGATACGCAGTATTTT	CASSYSPAGVPDTQYF
TRBD2	NA	TRBV4-3	TRBJ2-7	TGCGCCAGCAGCCAAGGACTAGCGGCCCTCTACGAGCAGTACTTC	CASSQGLAALYEQYF
TRBD1	NA	TRBV28	TRBJ1-5	TGTGCCAGCAGATCCCTCTGGGGGACAGGGGGCGCTTGGCAGCCCCAGCATTTT	CASRSLWGTGGAWQPQHF
TRBD1	NA	TRBV7-9	TRBJ2-2	TGTGCCACCCAAGGGGACAGGGTGACCGGGGAGCTGTTTTTT	CATQGDRVTGELFF
NA	NA	TRBV11-2	TRBJ1-4	TGTGCCAGCAGCTCAACGGCGAGGGAAAAACTGTTTTTT	CASSSTAREKLFF
TRBD1	NA	TRBV29-1	TRBJ1-1	TGCAGCACCAAGACAGGGTCGAACACTGAAGCTTTCTTT	CSTKTGSNTEAFF
NA	few	TRBV7-2	TRBJ2-1	TGTGCCAGCAGCTTAGGGCCTTACAATGAGCAGTTCTTC	CASSLGPYNEQFF
NA	NA	TRBV5-4	TRBJ2-7	TGTGCCAGCAGCTTAGGCCTCGGGTACGAGCAGTACTTC	CASSLGLGYEQYF
NA	NA	TRBV6-5	TRBJ1-5	TGTGCCAGCAGTTCCGGTGGGCCCCAGCATTTT	CASSSGGPQHF
NA	NA	TRBV18	TRBJ1-2	TGTGCCAGCTCACCAGAGGGTAACTATGGCTACACCTTC	CASSPEGNYGYTF
NA	once	TRBV7-9	TRBJ2-1	TGTGCCAGCACCGCGGGGTACAATGAGCAGTTCTTC	CASTAGYNEQFF
NA	NA	TRBV7-8	TRBJ2-7	TGTGCCAGCAGCTTAGAACTGGGGGCGCCGGACGAGCAGTACTTC	CASSLELGAPDEQYF
TRBD1	NA	TRBV23-1	TRBJ2-1	TGCGCCAGCAGTCAATCCCACGGACAGGGGGTCAATGAGCAGTTCTTC	CASSQSHGQGVNEQFF
NA	NA	TRBV27	TRBJ1-5	TGTGCCAGCAGTCCCCCTGGTTTTCAGGGTGGACGCAATCAGCCCCAGCATTTT	CASSPPGFQGGRNQPQHF
TRBD2	NA	TRBV2	TRBJ2-1	TGTGCCAGTCTAGCGGGGGGGCCTGGTGAGCAGTTCTTC	CASLAGGPGEQFF
NA	NA	TRBV10-3	TRBJ1-2	TGTGCCAGGAAAAGGACAGCCCAGGATGGCTACACCTTC	CARKRTAQDGYTF
TRBD1	NA	TRBV28	TRBJ1-2	TGTGCCAGCAGTTCCCGACCTGGACAGGGCAGGGGCCAGTATGGCTACACCTTC	CASSSRPGQGRGQYGYTF
TRBD1	NA	TRBV6-6	TRBJ1-1	TGTGCCAGCAGCCGGACAGGGGGCGCCGAGTGGGGTGAAGCTTTCTTT	CASSRTGGAEWGEAFF
TRBD2	few	TRBV5-1	TRBJ2-1	TGCGCCAGCAGGGGACTAGCGGGAGTTGGACTCTACAATGAGCAGTTCTTC	CASRGLAGVGLYNEQFF
TRBD2	NA	TRBV4-3	TRBJ2-7	TGCGCCAGCAGCCGCTCCCTAGCGGGAGATATAAACGAGCAGTACTTC	CASSRSLAGDINEQYF
TRBD2	NA	TRBV4-1	TRBJ2-1	TGCGCCAGCAGCCACATGACTAGCGCGCCTTACAATGAGCAGTTCTTC	CASSHMTSAPYNEQFF
NA	NA	TRBV4-3	TRBJ2-2	TGCGCCAGCAGCCAAGTGACAGATGCTGGGAACACCGGGGAGCTGTTTTTT	CASSQVTDAGNTGELFF
TRBD2	NA	TRBV5-4	TRBJ2-1	TGTGCCAGCAGAGCCGGGACTAGCGGGAGGGCCTACAATGAGCAGTTCTTC	CASRAGTSGRAYNEQFF
TRBD2	NA	TRBV5-1	TRBJ2-1	TGCGCCAGCAGCTTGGTGGGGGTAGCGGGGCCCTACAATGAGCAGTTCTTC	CASSLVGVAGPYNEQFF
TRBD1	few	TRBV27	TRBJ1-2	TGTGCCAGCAGTTTTCGGGCAGGGGGTGACGGCTACACCTTC	CASSFRAGGDGYTF
TRBD1	NA	TRBV4-3	TRBJ1-1	TGCGCCAGCAGCCAAGACACCGGGACAGGGAAGGCTGAAGCTTTCTTT	CASSQDTGTGKAEAFF
NA	NA	TRBV6-5	TRBJ2-1	TGTGCCAGCAGACCCAGGAGGGTCAGTGAGCAGTTCTTC	CASRPRRVSEQFF
TRBD1	NA	TRBV28	TRBJ2-6	TGTGCCAGCAGTGGATCGACAGGGGGAGTGTCTGGGGCCAACGTCCTGACTTTC	CASSGSTGGVSGANVLTF
NA	NA	TRBV5-4	TRBJ2-7	TGTGCCAGCAGCATCAGGGGGAGGGAGCAGTACTTC	CASSIRGREQYF
TRBD1	NA	TRBV28	TRBJ2-7	TGTGCCAGCAGTTTATGGGGAACAGGGGGCTTTTACGAGCAGTACTTC	CASSLWGTGGFYEQYF
NA	NA	TRBV19	TRBJ1-1	TGTGCCGTAAACGGGGGTACGGAGGAAGCTTTCTTT	CAVNGGTEEAFF
TRBD1	once	TRBV5-1	TRBJ2-1	TGCGCCAGCAGCTTGGTGGGACAGGGGACCGATGAGCAGTTCTTC	CASSLVGQGTDEQFF
TRBD1	few	TRBV2	TRBJ1-4	TGTGCCAGCATGTCGAGGGACAGAACTAATGAAAAACTGTTTTTT	CASMSRDRTNEKLFF
NA	NA	TRBV5-1	TRBJ2-2	TGCGCCAGCAGCTTGGGCGGCAACACCGGGGAGCTGTTTTTT	CASSLGGNTGELFF
NA	NA	TRBV7-9	TRBJ1-1	TGTGCCAGCAGCTTAGTATCGGGGAGTGAAGCTTTCTTT	CASSLVSGSEAFF
TRBD1	few	TRBV7-9	TRBJ1-1	TGTGCCAGCAGCGACGGGACAGGTCGTCGAGCTTTCTTT	CASSDGTGRRAFF
TRBD1	NA	TRBV29-1	TRBJ2-7	TGCAGCGTTGAATATTCCTTGACAGGGGGTCAGTACGAGCAGTACTTC	CSVEYSLTGGQYEQYF
NA	NA	TRBV7-2	TRBJ2-2	TGTGCCAGCAGCTCCCCCCGGCGGGGTTACACCGGGGAGCTGTTTTTT	CASSSPRRGYTGELFF
NA	NA	TRBV25-1	TRBJ1-5	TGTGCCAGCAGTGAAGTGGGGGCTGGGCAGCCCCAGCATTTT	CASSEVGAGQPQHF
TRBD1	NA	TRBV27	TRBJ2-7	TGTGCCAGCAGTTTATCCCCGGGACAGGTTTACGAGCAGTACTTC	CASSLSPGQVYEQYF
TRBD1	NA	TRBV4-1	TRBJ2-3	TGCGCCAGCAGCCAAAATGGACAGGGTGGCACAGATACGCAGTATTTT	CASSQNGQGGTDTQYF
TRBD1	NA	TRBV9	TRBJ1-4	TGTGCCAGCAGCGTAGAGCCCCACGGGACAGGCAATGAAAAACTGTTTTTT	CASSVEPHGTGNEKLFF
TRBD1	NA	TRBV6-1	TRBJ1-5	TGTGCCAGCAGTGAGTCCGGGACAGGGAACGATCAGCCCCAGCATTTT	CASSESGTGNDQPQHF
TRBD1	NA	TRBV7-8	TRBJ2-1	TGTGCCAGCAGCGAACAGGGGATTGAGCAGTTCTTC	CASSEQGIEQFF
NA	NA	TRBV13	TRBJ2-3	TGTGCCAGCAGCACCCGTTCATCCAGGGGCACACAGTATTTT	CASSTRSSRGTQYF
TRBD2	NA	TRBV7-8	TRBJ2-7	TGTGCCAGCAGCAACCATGGGACTAGCGGGGAAGAGCAGTACTTC	CASSNHGTSGEEQYF
NA	NA	TRBV5-4	TRBJ1-2	TGTGCCAGCAGCGTCCCGGGGGGTTATAACTATGGCTACACCTTC	CASSVPGGYNYGYTF
TRBD1	few	TRBV28	TRBJ1-2	TGTGCCAGCAGTCCGCCCAAGGGACAGGGCTATGGCTACACCTTC	CASSPPKGQGYGYTF
TRBD1	NA	TRBV5-5	TRBJ2-2	TGTGCCAGCAGCTTTATACAGGGGGTTGGGGAGCTGTTTTTT	CASSFIQGVGELFF